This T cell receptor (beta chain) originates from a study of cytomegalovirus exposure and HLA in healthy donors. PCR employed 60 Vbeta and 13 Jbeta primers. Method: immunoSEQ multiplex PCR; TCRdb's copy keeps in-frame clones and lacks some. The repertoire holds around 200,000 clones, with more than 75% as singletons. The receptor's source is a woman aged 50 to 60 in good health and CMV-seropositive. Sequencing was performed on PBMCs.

In nucleotides, the CDR3 is TGTGCCAGCAAATACCACGGGACAGCTAATTCACCCCTCCACTTT. Translating gives CASKYHGTANSPLHF. The rearrangement joins TRBV9 to TRBJ1-6; TRBD1 matches at 7 bases. Trimming removed 6 bases from V and 6 bases from J; junction bases left unmatched: 9. Germline loops: CDR1 SGDLS, CDR2 YYNGEE. This CDR3 has 15 amino acids.